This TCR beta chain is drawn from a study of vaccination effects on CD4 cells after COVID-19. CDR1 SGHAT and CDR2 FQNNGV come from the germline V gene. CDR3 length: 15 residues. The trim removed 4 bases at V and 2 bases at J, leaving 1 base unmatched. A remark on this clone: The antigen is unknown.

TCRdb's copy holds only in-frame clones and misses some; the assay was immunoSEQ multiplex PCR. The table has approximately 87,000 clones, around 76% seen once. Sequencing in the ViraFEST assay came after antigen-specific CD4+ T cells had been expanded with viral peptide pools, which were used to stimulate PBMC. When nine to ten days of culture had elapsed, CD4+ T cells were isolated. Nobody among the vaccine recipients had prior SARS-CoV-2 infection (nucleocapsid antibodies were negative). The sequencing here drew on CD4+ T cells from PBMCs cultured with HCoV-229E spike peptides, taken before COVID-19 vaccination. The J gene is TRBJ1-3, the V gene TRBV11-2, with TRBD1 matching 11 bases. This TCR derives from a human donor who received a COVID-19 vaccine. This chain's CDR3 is CASSWTGGTGNTIYF. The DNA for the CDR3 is TGTGCCAGCAGCTGGACAGGGGGCACTGGAAACACCATATATTTT. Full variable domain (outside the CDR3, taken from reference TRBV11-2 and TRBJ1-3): EAGVAQSPRYKIIEKRQSVAFWCNPISGHATLYWYQQILGQGPKLLIQFQNNGVVDDSQLPKDRFSAERLKGVDSTLKIQPAKLEDSAVYLCASSWTGGTGNTIYFGEGSWLTVV.